Following are 17 T cell receptor beta chains from one sample sequenced in a study of response to subunit inactivated influenza vaccine. MiXCR, applied by TCRdb to the RT-PCR reads, yields one record per CDR3 protein. The sample shows 500,000 to 600,000 distinct CDR3 sequences, about 12% of them seen only once. Sequences were derived from PBMCs from blood, sampled on the day of vaccination. These TCRs come from a man between 50 and 59 years old who received an inactivated influenza vaccine.

This clonotype was detected a few times. The chain has TRBV15 and TRBJ1-1; TRBD1 matches at 7 bases. The CDR3 consists of 12 residues. Germline V CDR1 and CDR2: LNHNV, YYDKDF (reference sequence). Trimming cost V 9 bases and J 1 base; bases outside gene matches: 2. CDR3 region: CATRQGNTEAFF. CDR3 in DNA: TGTGCCACTAGACAGGGGAACACTGAAGCTTTCTTT.

This clonotype was counted between two and nine times. The J gene is TRBJ1-4, the V gene TRBV7-6, with D tentatively TRBD1 (6 bases). CDR3 length equals 15 residues. Germline-derived CDR1 and CDR2 are SGHVS and FNYEAQ. Trimming stripped 5 bases from V and 0 bases from J, with 10 bases between. CDR3 loop: CASSKGQTTNEKLFF. The DNA for the CDR3 is TGTGCCAGCAGCAAAGGACAGACAACTAATGAAAAACTGTTTTTT.

This clonotype showed up many times. The gene calls are TRBV7-3 and TRBJ2-2, with TRBD2 identical over 7 bases. The CDR3 contains 15 residues. V trimming: 5 bases; J trimming: 0 bases; junction bases outside the gene matches: 3. Germline V gene sequence: CDR1 SGHTA, CDR2 FQGTGA. The CDR3 DNA follows: TGTGCCAGCAGCGAGGGACTATCGAACACCGGGGAGCTGTTTTTT. It codes for CASSEGLSNTGELFF.

The CDR3 region is CASSPGAGGPRTDTQYF. The CDR3 region has the DNA TGTGCCAGCAGCCCCGGGGCGGGAGGGCCCCGCACAGATACGCAGTATTTT. The chain employs TRBV7-3 and TRBJ2-3; TRBD2 matches at 9 bases. The germline V gene encodes CDR1 SGHTA and CDR2 FQGTGA. V lost 5 bases, J lost 1 base, and 10 bases stayed unmatched. The CDR3 is 17 amino acids. The whole variable domain, remainder taken from reference TRBV7-3 and TRBJ2-3, is GAGVSQTPSNKVTEKGKYVELRCDPISGHTALYWYRQSLGQGPEFLIYFQGTGAADDSGLPNDRFFAVRPEGSVSTLKIQRTERGDSAVYLCASSPGAGGPRTDTQYFGPGTRLTVL.

At least ten counts were recorded for this clonotype. The rearrangement uses TRBV6-1 and TRBJ2-5, with D possibly being TRBD2 (5 bases). V lost 5 bases and J 3 bases, leaving 13 bases between the germline ends. Germline CDR1 and CDR2: MNHNS and SASEGT. The CDR3 spans 14 residues. CDR3: CASSNLLGKETQYF. The CDR3 nucleotides read TGTGCCAGCAGTAATCTACTAGGAAAAGAGACCCAGTACTTC.

This clonotype was detected only a few times. The gene calls are TRBV7-8 and TRBJ1-4; TRBD1 aligns across 11 bases. The junction had 4 bases not matched to a gene; V was cut back by 4 bases and J by 6 bases. There are 15 residues in the CDR3. CDR1 is SGHVS and CDR2 is FQNEAQ in the germline V gene. CDR3 nucleotides: TGTGCCAGCAGCTCAGGACAGGGGGCCCATGAAAAACTGTTTTTT. Its protein is CASSSGQGAHEKLFF.

V usage is TRBV20-1 and J usage is TRBJ2-1, with D unresolved. The V and J ends lost 4 bases and 4 bases respectively, with 17 bases between them. Per the germline V gene, CDR1 is DFQATT and CDR2 is SNEGSKA (reference sequence). The CDR3 length is 15 residues. As DNA, the CDR3 is TGCAGTGCTATACGCCTGGCAGATGGTTACAATGAGCAGTTCTTC. Encoded protein: CSAIRLADGYNEQFF.

This clonotype was seen many times. The chain joins TRBV7-2 to TRBJ2-1; unclear D gene. The CDR3 consists of 11 residues. Trimming took 4 bases from V and 9 from J, leaving 7 bases between them. Germline V CDR1 and CDR2: SGHTA, FQGNSA. This CDR3 reads CASSSAGEQFF. The DNA for the CDR3 is TGTGCCAGCAGCTCAGCCGGTGAGCAGTTCTTC.

The chain carries TRBV7-2 and TRBJ2-3; 7 bases align to TRBD2. CDR3 size: 15 residues. The germline V gene has CDR1 SGHTA and CDR2 FQGNSA. The J segment lost 6 bases and the V segment lost 5 bases, leaving 11 bases of the junction unmatched. The CDR3 nucleotides read TGTGCCAGCAGCAAGGCGGGGGTCACCTGGGATACGCAGTATTTT. Residues: CASSKAGVTWDTQYF.

The V and J genes are TRBV4-1 and TRBJ1-6; no firm D call. Germline CDR1 MGHRA, CDR2 YSYEKL. V lost 0 bases and J 9 bases, leaving 12 bases between the germline ends. The CDR3 is made up of 15 amino acids. The CDR3 protein is CASSQDWAVSSPLHF. The CDR3 nucleotides read TGCGCCAGCAGCCAAGACTGGGCGGTATCTTCACCCCTCCACTTT.

Note on this clonotype: A read error may account for a junction end that differs from germline. The chain couples TRBV5-1 to TRBJ1-6; a weak D match, TRBD1 (5 bases). The CDR3 length is 15 residues. Per the germline V gene, CDR1 is SGHRS and CDR2 is YFSETQ. The CDR3 nucleotides are TGCGCCAGCAGCTTTGGAGGGGTCAATAACTCACCCCTCCACTTT. Protein product: CASSFGGVNNSPLHF. Variable domain in full (rest from reference TRBV5-1 and TRBJ1-6): KAGVTQTPRYLIKTRGQQVTLSCSPISGHRSVSWYQQTPGQGLQFLFEYFSETQRNKGNFPGRFSGRQFSNSRSEMNVSTLELGDSALYLCASSFGGVNNSPLHFGNGTRLTVT.

This clonotype was counted a few times. The chain combines TRBV12-3 or TRBV12-4 with TRBJ2-7; TRBD2 might be the D (6 bases). The CDR3 is 15 residues long. The germline V and J ends were trimmed by 2 bases and 0 bases, with 11 bases remaining between them. The CDR3 reads CASSLRGRSSYEQYF. Here the CDR3 DNA reads TGTGCCAGCAGTTTACGGGGGAGATCCTCCTACGAGCAGTACTTC.

This clonotype was counted a few times. This chain uses TRBV5-1 with TRBJ2-3; D may correspond to TRBD1 or TRBD2 (7 bases each). CDR3 length: 15 amino acids. Trimming stripped 2 bases from V and 9 bases from J, with 19 bases between. Germline V gives CDR1 SGHRS, CDR2 YFSETQ. The CDR3 spells CASSLGQAPGGTQYF. CDR3 DNA: TGCGCCAGCAGCTTAGGACAGGCCCCCGGGGGGACGCAGTATTTT. Drawing the rest from reference TRBV5-1 and TRBJ2-3, the complete variable domain is KAGVTQTPRYLIKTRGQQVTLSCSPISGHRSVSWYQQTPGQGLQFLFEYFSETQRNKGNFPGRFSGRQFSNSRSEMNVSTLELGDSALYLCASSLGQAPGGTQYFGPGTRLTVL.

V gene TRBV20-1 combines with J gene TRBJ2-7; D is undetermined. From germline, CDR1 is DFQATT and CDR2 SNEGSKA (reference sequence). CDR3 length: 9 amino acids. The V end was cut by 4 bases, the J end by 6 bases, with 4 bases between. The CDR3 DNA follows: TGCAGTGCTAAAGGCGAGCAGTACTTC. Protein: CSAKGEQYF.

The J gene is TRBJ2-7, the V gene TRBV5-1; TRBD2 aligns across 10 bases. The germline gives CDR1 SGHRS, CDR2 YFSETQ. The CDR3 spans 15 residues. The J segment lost 2 bases and the V segment lost 4 bases, leaving 6 bases of the junction unmatched. CDR3 sequence reads: CASSTTSGKTYEQYF. The CDR3 nucleotides are TGCGCCAGCAGCACAACTAGCGGGAAGACCTACGAGCAGTACTTC.

This clonotype has only a few counts. J is TRBJ1-5 and V is TRBV7-9, with 9 bases fitting TRBD1. Losses at the gene ends were 5 bases for V and 5 bases for J; bases not matched to a gene: 4. Germline CDR1 is SEHNR and CDR2 is FQNEAQ (reference sequence). This CDR3 has 14 amino acids. CDR3 DNA: TGTGCCAGCAGCCGGGACAGGGCCGATCAGCCCCAGCATTTT. It specifies CASSRDRADQPQHF.

This clonotype has at least ten counts. The CDR3 region has the DNA TGCGCCAGCAGCCCTGGGTCAGGCTACGAGCAGTACTTC. Translating gives CASSPGSGYEQYF. This chain uses TRBV5-1 with TRBJ2-7; no clear D. Germline loops: CDR1 SGHRS, CDR2 YFSETQ. The CDR3 extends over 13 amino acids. Trimming took off 4 bases at V and 3 bases at J, with 11 bases between the two ends.